This T cell receptor beta chain was profiled in a study of OX40 agonist ivuxolimab in advanced cancers. In the study overall: Patients got intravenous ivuxolimab at 0.01 to 10 mg/kg every 2 weeks. Of the participants, under 50% had some prior anti-PD-1, anti-PD-L1 or anti-CTLA-4 therapy, which was allowed. Study-level findings and limits: Near-lowest levels of clonal expansion characterized partial responders at 0.1-3.0 mg/kg.

Patients with a history of autoimmune disease or on systemic immunosuppression were excluded. Trimming shortened V by 5 bases and J by 0 bases, and 14 bases separated the two germline ends. This CDR3 contains 15 residues. The germline gives CDR1 SGHTA, CDR2 FQGNSA. Concerning this clone: The antigen is unknown.

Libraries were prepared by immunoSEQ multiplex PCR; TCRdb keeps only in-frame clonotypes and omits some of them. The table shows 55,000 to 80,000 clones, with 92% occurring only once. Sequencing used CD4+ or CD8+ T cells sorted from blood, obtained in a trial of the OX40 agonist ivuxolimab. The sequence was collected from an adult with an advanced solid tumor such as melanoma, head and neck, liver or kidney cancer. The chain recombines TRBV7-2 with TRBJ2-7; no clear D gene. The CDR3 nucleotides are TGTGCCAGCAGCCCGAGCCGCATAAGCTCCTACGAGCAGTACTTC. It encodes CASSPSRISSYEQYF.